The T cell receptor beta chain under discussion was sequenced for a study of spatial heterogeneity in lung cancer. Study in general: Alpha-chain sequences were detected in numbers that were consistently lower than beta-chain sequences. General study findings and limits: Ubiquitous expanded tumor TCRs were seen in blood more at resection than at follow-up.

This clonotype has a handful of counts. The antigen is unknown. The CDR3 spans 12 residues. Trimming stripped 3 bases from V and 1 base from J, with 3 bases between. Time point noted: sample taken at primary tumor resection. Sequencing was performed on whole RNA extracted from tumor and nontumor lung tissue, or from frozen PBMC, and the material was left unsorted. TCRdb re-called the 5' RACE reads with MiXCR, one entry per CDR3 protein. The table records over 90,000 distinct CDR3 sequences, roughly 10% of them present only once. J is TRBJ1-1 and V is TRBV12-3 or TRBV12-4; no reliable D call. This sample comprised PBMCs, obtained at surgery. The sequence was collected from a male donor with early-stage non-small cell lung cancer. The DNA for the CDR3 is TGTGCCAGCAGTTTTAAGAACACTGAAGCTTTCTTT. As protein: CASSFKNTEAFF.